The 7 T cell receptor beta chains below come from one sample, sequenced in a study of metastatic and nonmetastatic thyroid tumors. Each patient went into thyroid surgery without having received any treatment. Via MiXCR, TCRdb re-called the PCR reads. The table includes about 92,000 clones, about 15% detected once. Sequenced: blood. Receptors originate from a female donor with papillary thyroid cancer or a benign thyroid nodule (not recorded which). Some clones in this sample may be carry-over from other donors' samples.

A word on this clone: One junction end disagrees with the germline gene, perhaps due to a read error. The CDR3 spells CASSLSGRPSGANVMTF. The CDR3 bases are TGCGCCAGCAGCTTGTCGGGTAGGCCCTCTGGGGCCAACGTCATGACTTTC. The V gene is TRBV5-1, the J gene TRBJ2-6; D is possibly TRBD1 (5 bases). From germline, CDR1 is SGHRS and CDR2 YFSETQ. The CDR3 is made up of 17 amino acids.

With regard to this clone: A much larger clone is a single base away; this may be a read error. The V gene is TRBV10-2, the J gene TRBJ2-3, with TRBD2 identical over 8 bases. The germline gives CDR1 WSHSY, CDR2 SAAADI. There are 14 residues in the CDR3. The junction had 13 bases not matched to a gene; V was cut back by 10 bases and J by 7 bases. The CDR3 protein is CATTSGGGTYTQYF. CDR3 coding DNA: TGCGCCACTACCAGCGGGGGCGGGACATATACGCAGTATTTT.

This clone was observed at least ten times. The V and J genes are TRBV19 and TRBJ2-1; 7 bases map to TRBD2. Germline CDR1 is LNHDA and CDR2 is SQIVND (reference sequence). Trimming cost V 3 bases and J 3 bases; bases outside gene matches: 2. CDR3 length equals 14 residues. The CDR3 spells CASSMASGYNEQFF. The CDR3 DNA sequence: TGTGCCAGTAGTATGGCTAGCGGCTACAATGAGCAGTTCTTC.

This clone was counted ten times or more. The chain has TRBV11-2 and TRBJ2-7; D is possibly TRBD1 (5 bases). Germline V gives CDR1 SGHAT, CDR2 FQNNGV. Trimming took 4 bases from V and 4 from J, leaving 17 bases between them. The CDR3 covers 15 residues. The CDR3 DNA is TGTGCCAGCAGCTCCATTAAGGGGTTGGTGTACGAGCAGTACTTC. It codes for CASSSIKGLVYEQYF.

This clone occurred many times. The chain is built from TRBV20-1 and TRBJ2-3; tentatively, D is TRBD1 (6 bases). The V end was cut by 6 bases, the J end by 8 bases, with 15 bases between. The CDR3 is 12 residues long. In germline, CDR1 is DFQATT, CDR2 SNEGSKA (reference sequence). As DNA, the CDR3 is TGCAGTGCGGTCCTTCCAGGGGTTACGCAGTATTTT. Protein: CSAVLPGVTQYF.

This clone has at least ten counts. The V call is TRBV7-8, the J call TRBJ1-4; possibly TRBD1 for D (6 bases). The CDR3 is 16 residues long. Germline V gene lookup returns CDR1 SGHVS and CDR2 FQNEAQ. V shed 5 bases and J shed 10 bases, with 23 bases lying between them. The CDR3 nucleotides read TGTGCCAGCAGCCCAGATCGGACAGCCCCTCATGGAAAACTGTTTTTT. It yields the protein CASSPDRTAPHGKLFF. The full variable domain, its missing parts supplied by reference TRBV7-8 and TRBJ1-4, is GAGVSQSPRYKVAKRGQDVALRCDPISGHVSLFWYQQALGQGPEFLTYFQNEAQLDKSGLPSDRFFAERPEGSVSTLKIQRTQQEDSAVYLCASSPDRTAPHGKLFFGSGTQLSVL.

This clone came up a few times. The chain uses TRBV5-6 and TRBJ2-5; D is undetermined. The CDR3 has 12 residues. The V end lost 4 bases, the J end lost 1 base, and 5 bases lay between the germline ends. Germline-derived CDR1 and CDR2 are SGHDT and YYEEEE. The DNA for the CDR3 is TGTGCCAGCAGCAGCTTCCAAGAGACCCAGTACTTC. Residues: CASSSFQETQYF.